This TCR beta chain was sequenced in a study of Graves' ophthalmopathy and Graves' hyperthyroidism. Exclusion criteria comprised other autoimmune diseases, uncontrolled infections, pregnancy or lactation in patients. Per the germline V gene, CDR1 is ENHRY and CDR2 is SYGVKD. The length of the CDR3 is 13 residues. V shed 3 bases and J 5 bases; nucleotides not matched to a gene: 3. The study's findings and limits: The model flagged ophthalmopathy progression at over 60% sensitivity and 72% to 75% specificity. Stable hyperthyroidism and ophthalmopathy were told apart by a 13-signature model, which achieved about 88% sensitivity and approximately 82% specificity. Most thyroid-expanded clonotypes exceeding 0.001 frequency were also found in blood.

This clonotype is a singleton in its sample. Its antigen is currently unknown. Investigators amplified TCR beta CDR3 regions from RNA transcripts. First-round RT-PCR used HTBI primers; second-round multiplex PCR followed. TCRdb redid the calling of the multiplex PCR reads with MiXCR, one entry per CDR3 protein. The table lists about 740,000 distinct CDR3 sequences, approximately 40% of them singletons. The sequenced material came from peripheral blood. The source is an adult man with Graves' ophthalmopathy. This chain joins TRBV10-3 and TRBJ2-5; TRBD1 matches 7 bases. CDR3 nucleotide sequence: TGTGCCATCAGTGATCAGGGACAGGAGACCCAGTACTTC. Translation: CAISDQGQETQYF.